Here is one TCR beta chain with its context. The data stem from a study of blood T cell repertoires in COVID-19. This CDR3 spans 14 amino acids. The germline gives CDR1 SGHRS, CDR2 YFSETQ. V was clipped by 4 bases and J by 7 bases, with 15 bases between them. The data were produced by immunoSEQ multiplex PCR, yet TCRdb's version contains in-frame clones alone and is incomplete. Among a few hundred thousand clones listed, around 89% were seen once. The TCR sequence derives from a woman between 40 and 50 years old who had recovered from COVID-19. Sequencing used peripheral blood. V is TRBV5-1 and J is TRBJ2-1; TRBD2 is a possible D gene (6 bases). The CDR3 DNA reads TGCGCCAGCAGCGTGGCGGGGCTAGCGAATGAGCAGTTCTTC. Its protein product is CASSVAGLANEQFF.